Presented here are 10 T cell receptor beta chains from one specimen sequenced in a study of blood T cell repertoires in COVID-19. Some clones are missing from TCRdb's copy, which holds only in-frame ones; the method was immunoSEQ multiplex PCR. The table shows approximately 200,000 clones, with about 83% occurring only once. Sample: peripheral blood. Receptor source: a person aged 70 to 85 with COVID-19, enrolled during active disease.

The V and J genes are TRBV9 and TRBJ1-5, with a possible D match to TRBD1 (6 bases). The V end was cut by 4 bases, the J end by 3 bases, with 17 bases between. CDR3 length: 16 residues. Germline V gene lookup returns CDR1 SGDLS and CDR2 YYNGEE. The CDR3 nucleotides read TGTGCCAGCAGCCCACGACCGGACAGCGTCAATCAGCCCCAGCATTTT. Translating it yields CASSPRPDSVNQPQHF. Based on the CDR3 plus reference TRBV9 and TRBJ1-5, the full variable domain is DSGVTQTPKHLITATGQRVTLRCSPRSGDLSVYWYQQSLDQGLQFLIQYYNGEERAKGNILERFSAQQFPDLHSELNLSSLELGDSALYFCASSPRPDSVNQPQHFGDGTRLSIL.

V and J are TRBV6-6 and TRBJ1-2, with 7 nucleotides matching TRBD1. Germline V gene sequence: CDR1 MNHNY, CDR2 SVGAGI (reference sequence). Losses at the gene ends were 2 bases for V and 6 bases for J; bases not matched to a gene: 6. The CDR3 spans 14 residues. CDR3 DNA sequence: TGTGCCAGCAGTTACGCTGAGACAGGGAATGGCTACACCTTC. Encoded protein: CASSYAETGNGYTF.

This chain connects TRBV3-1 (or the pseudogene TRBV3-2) to TRBJ1-6, with D possibly matching TRBD1 (6 bases). V lost 4 bases to trimming and J lost 6 bases, with 10 bases between them. The CDR3 spans 14 residues. Germline loops: CDR1 LGHDT, CDR2 YNNKEL (reference sequence). The CDR3 sequence is CASSLRGSNSPLHF. The CDR3, as DNA: TGTGCCAGCAGCCTCAGGGGAAGTAATTCACCCCTCCACTTT.

The V call is TRBV7-2, the J call TRBJ2-7; D may be TRBD2 (6 bases). The length of the CDR3 is 15 residues. Trimming took 5 bases from V and 0 from J, leaving 14 bases between them. Germline CDR1 SGHTA, CDR2 FQGNSA. CDR3: CASSPHGGTSYEQYF. The DNA of the CDR3 is TGTGCCAGCAGCCCACATGGCGGGACCTCCTACGAGCAGTACTTC.

The chain uses TRBV18 and TRBJ2-1; 8 bases line up with TRBD1. V was clipped by 3 bases and J by 7 bases; unmatched bases: 5. The V gene's germline CDR1 is KGHSH and CDR2 LQKENI. The CDR3 contains 14 residues. CDR3 region: CASSPQGARNEQFF. The CDR3 DNA reads as TGTGCCAGCTCACCGCAGGGGGCGAGGAATGAGCAGTTCTTC.

This clone was detected only once. The genes are TRBV19 and TRBJ2-7; D is uncertain. The CDR3 has 13 residues. In germline, CDR1 is LNHDA, CDR2 SQIVND (reference sequence). V was clipped by 4 bases and J by 1 base, with 8 bases between them. The CDR3 sequence: CASSRGGSYEQYF. For the CDR3, the DNA is TGTGCCAGTAGTAGAGGCGGTTCCTACGAGCAGTACTTC.

The chain carries TRBV7-2 and TRBJ1-5; no firm D call. The CDR3 length is 12 residues. In germline, CDR1 is SGHTA, CDR2 FQGNSA. Deletions cut 2 bases from V and 10 bases from J, with 9 bases between. The CDR3, as DNA: TGTGCCAGCAGCTTATCGTCAGGCCCCCAGCATTTT. This translates into CASSLSSGPQHF.

The gene calls are TRBV7-2 and TRBJ2-7; TRBD1 aligns across 7 bases. Germline lookup yields CDR1 SGHTA and CDR2 FQGNSA. V shed 4 bases and J 0 bases; nucleotides not matched to a gene: 6. The CDR3 runs to 15 residues. The CDR3 protein is CASSSTGDSSYEQYF. As DNA, the CDR3 is TGTGCCAGCAGCTCTACAGGGGACAGCTCCTACGAGCAGTACTTC.

This clone was observed once. The chain is built from TRBV19 and TRBJ2-1, with D perhaps matching TRBD1 (7 bases). V was pared by 9 bases and J by 3 bases, with 15 bases between. Germline CDR1 and CDR2: LNHDA and SQIVND (reference sequence). The CDR3 spans 14 residues. The CDR3 protein is CASAGQPNYNEQFF. As DNA, the CDR3 is TGTGCCAGCGCGGGACAGCCTAACTACAATGAGCAGTTCTTC.

The chain employs TRBV5-4 and TRBJ1-1; no definite D call. V was trimmed by 4 bases and J by 7 bases, leaving 14 bases between them. CDR1 is SGHNT, CDR2 YYREEE, per germline (reference sequence). This CDR3 region has 13 residues. The CDR3 DNA is TGTGCCAGCAGCGGCGCGGCTAGACTTGAAGCTTTCTTT. It is translated as CASSGAARLEAFF.